A single sample gave rise to the 10 T cell receptor beta chains below, sequenced in a study of T cell responses to AZD1222 COVID-19 vaccine. The repertoire was sequenced with immunoSEQ multiplex PCR; TCRdb's copy has only in-frame clones and lacks some. The sample contains 90,000 to 95,000 clones, approximately 90% of which appear only once. The sequences come from peripheral blood, collected on day 0 of AZD1222 vaccination. These receptors came from an adult in good health.

The chain links TRBV29-1 to TRBJ2-2; 7 nucleotides match TRBD1. This CDR3 has 12 residues. Germline V CDR1 and CDR2: SQVTM, ANQGSEA. J was trimmed by 5 bases and V by 6 bases; bases with no gene match: 3. The CDR3 loop reads CSVEQGTGELFF. In nucleotides, the CDR3 is TGCAGCGTGGAACAGGGGACCGGGGAGCTGTTTTTT.

This chain links TRBV14 with TRBJ2-1, with D possibly matching TRBD1 (6 bases). CDR3 length: 16 amino acids. With 3 bases removed from V and 3 bases from J, the gap between germline ends came to 15 bases. Germline V gives CDR1 SGHDN, CDR2 FVKESK. This chain's CDR3 is CASSHGATGLYNEQFF. The CDR3 DNA reads as TGTGCCAGCAGCCATGGGGCGACAGGTCTCTACAATGAGCAGTTCTTC.

CDR3 sequence (DNA): TGTGCCAGCAGCGCAGACTACTACGAGCAGTACTTC. Its translation: CASSADYYEQYF. The chain is built from TRBV5-4 and TRBJ2-7; perhaps TRBD2 as D (5 bases). Trimming cost V 4 bases and J 3 bases, with 8 bases left between them. CDR3 length equals 12 residues. Germline CDR1 is SGHNT and CDR2 is YYREEE (reference sequence). The whole variable domain, filled in from reference TRBV5-4 and TRBJ2-7, reads ETGVTQSPTHLIKTRGQQVTLRCSSQSGHNTVSWYQQALGQGPQFIFQYYREEENGRGNFPPRFSGLQFPNYSSELNVNALELDDSALYLCASSADYYEQYFGPGTRLTVT.

This clone was observed a single time. V gene TRBV29-1 combines with J gene TRBJ2-7, with D possibly matching TRBD1 (6 bases). The V gene's germline CDR1 is SQVTM and CDR2 ANQGSEA. The CDR3 consists of 12 residues. V gave up 2 bases and J gave up 3 bases, with 8 bases separating them. The CDR3 sequence: CSVENRDYEQYF. The CDR3 DNA follows: TGCAGCGTTGAAAACAGGGACTACGAGCAGTACTTC.

The chain couples TRBV6-5 to TRBJ1-2; D unclear. V gave up 5 bases and J gave up 4 bases, with 11 bases separating them. This CDR3 spans 13 amino acids. Germline loops: CDR1 MNHEY, CDR2 SVGAGI. The CDR3 protein is CASSPGKIYGYTF. CDR3 DNA: TGTGCCAGCAGTCCGGGGAAGATCTATGGCTACACCTTC.

The V gene is TRBV5-6, the J gene TRBJ2-3, with TRBD1 as a possible D gene (6 bases). This CDR3 comprises 17 residues. V was pared by 3 bases and J by 1 base, with 18 bases between. In germline, CDR1 is SGHDT, CDR2 YYEEEE. The CDR3 sequence: CASSSVQGSPGTDTQYF. The CDR3 DNA reads as TGTGCCAGCAGCTCGGTCCAGGGGTCTCCGGGCACAGATACGCAGTATTTT.

The chain links TRBV7-9 to TRBJ1-4, with D hard to call. V lost 5 bases and J 17 bases, leaving 24 bases between the germline ends. The CDR3 length is 14 residues. Germline CDR1 reads SEHNR; CDR2 reads FQNEAQ (reference sequence). The CDR3 bases are TGTGCCAGCAGCCCCATGGGCATGCGCGACCTCCTTTTTTTT. Its translation is CASSPMGMRDLLFF.

The chain has TRBV2 and TRBJ2-7, with D perhaps matching TRBD1 (5 bases). V shed 5 bases and J shed 6 bases, with 20 bases lying between them. CDR3 length: 15 residues. CDR1 is SNHLY and CDR2 is FYNNEI in the germline V gene. CDR3 coding DNA: TGTGCCAGCAGTCTTATCGGAACTCAGGGTACCGAGCAGTACTTC. Residues: CASSLIGTQGTEQYF. The whole variable domain, remainder taken from reference TRBV2 and TRBJ2-7, is EPEVTQTPSHQVTQMGQEVILRCVPISNHLYFYWYRQILGQKVEFLVSFYNNEISEKSEIFDDQFSVERPDGSNFTLKIRSTKLEDSAMYFCASSLIGTQGTEQYFGPGTRLTVT.

The chain uses TRBV6-5 and TRBJ2-5; 8 nucleotides align to TRBD1. Looked up from germline, CDR1 is MNHEY and CDR2 is SVGAGI. The CDR3 loop spans 14 amino acids. J gave up 4 bases and V 5 bases, and 6 bases lay outside the gene matches. CDR3: CASSPRGLIETQYF. The CDR3 DNA sequence: TGTGCCAGCAGTCCCAGGGGGCTTATAGAGACCCAGTACTTC.

The genes are TRBV2 and TRBJ1-2, with TRBD1 matching over 9 bases. Trimming removed 7 bases from V and 7 bases from J; junction bases left unmatched: 10. The CDR3 is 14 amino acids. Germline V gives CDR1 SNHLY, CDR2 FYNNEI. In DNA, the CDR3 is TGTGCCAGCATCGATGGACAGGGGAGCACTGGCTACACCTTC. This sequence encodes CASIDGQGSTGYTF.